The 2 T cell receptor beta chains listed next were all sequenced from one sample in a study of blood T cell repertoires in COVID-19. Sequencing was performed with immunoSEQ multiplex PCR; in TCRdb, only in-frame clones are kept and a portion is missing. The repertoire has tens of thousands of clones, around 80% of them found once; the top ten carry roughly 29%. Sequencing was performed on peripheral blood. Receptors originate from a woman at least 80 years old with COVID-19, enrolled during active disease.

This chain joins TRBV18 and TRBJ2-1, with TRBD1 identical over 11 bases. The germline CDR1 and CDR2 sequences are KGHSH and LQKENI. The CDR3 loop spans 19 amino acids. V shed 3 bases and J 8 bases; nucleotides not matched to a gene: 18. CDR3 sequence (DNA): TGTGCCAGCTCACCTTCAGGGACAGGGGGGTTTAGGCTAATTGATGAGCAGTTCTTC. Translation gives CASSPSGTGGFRLIDEQFF. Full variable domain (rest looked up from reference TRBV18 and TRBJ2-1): NAGVMQNPRHLVRRRGQEARLRCSPMKGHSHVYWYRQLPEEGLKFMVYLQKENIIDESGMPKERFSAEFPKEGPSILRIQQVVRGDSAAYFCASSPSGTGGFRLIDEQFFGPGTRLTVL.

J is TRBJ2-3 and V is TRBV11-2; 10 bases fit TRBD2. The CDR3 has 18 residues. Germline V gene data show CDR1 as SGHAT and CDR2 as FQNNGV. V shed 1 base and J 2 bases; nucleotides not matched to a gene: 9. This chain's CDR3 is CASSLGSSGSPHTDTQYF. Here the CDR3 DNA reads TGTGCCAGCAGCTTAGGGTCTAGCGGGAGCCCCCACACAGATACGCAGTATTTT.